This T cell receptor (beta chain) is from a study of technical replicates of blood from four donors. Profiling relied on immunoSEQ multiplex PCR, and the TCRdb table lists in-frame clones only, not all of them. In the table there are approximately 75,000 clones, 95% to 97% of which are singletons. Germline CDR1 reads SGDLS; CDR2 reads YYNGEE. Trimming took 0 bases from V and 7 from J; bases not matched to a gene: 17. CDR3 length: 18 amino acids. This clone was found once. This sequence originates from a human donor in good health. Sequencing input: T cells isolated from PBMCs. The chain couples TRBV9 to TRBJ1-1, with TRBD1 matching 8 bases. CDR3 residues: CASSVATAPAGGMGEAFF. CDR3 bases: TGTGCCAGCAGCGTAGCTACCGCCCCGGCAGGGGGCATGGGTGAAGCTTTCTTT.